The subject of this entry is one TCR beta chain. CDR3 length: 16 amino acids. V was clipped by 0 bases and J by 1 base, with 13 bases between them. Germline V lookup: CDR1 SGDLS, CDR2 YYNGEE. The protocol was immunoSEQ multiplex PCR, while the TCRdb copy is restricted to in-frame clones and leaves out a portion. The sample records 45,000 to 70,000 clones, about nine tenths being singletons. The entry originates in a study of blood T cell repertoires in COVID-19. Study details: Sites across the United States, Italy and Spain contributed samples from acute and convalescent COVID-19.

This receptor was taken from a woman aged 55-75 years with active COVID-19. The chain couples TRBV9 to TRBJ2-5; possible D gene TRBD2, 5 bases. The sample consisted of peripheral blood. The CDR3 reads CASSVAPGYIQETQYF. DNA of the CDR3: TGTGCCAGCAGCGTAGCTCCGGGGTACATCCAAGAGACCCAGTACTTC.